This entry concerns a single T cell receptor (beta chain). The data belong to a study of shared clonotypes between healthy human individuals. Some clones are missing from TCRdb's copy, which holds only in-frame ones; the method was immunoSEQ multiplex PCR. The sample carries around 2.5 million clones, 93% recorded once. Germline V CDR1 and CDR2: KGHSH, LQKENI. Trimming cost V 6 bases and J 4 bases, with 14 bases left between them. The CDR3 contains 14 residues. This TCR was sampled from a man aged 18 to 30 in good health. Some clones in this sample may be carry-over from other donors' samples. The rearrangement joins TRBV18 to TRBJ2-3, with D possibly being TRBD1 (5 bases). The sequencing input was naive CD4+ T cells from PBMCs. Regarding subset: CD45RA+ positively selected. The CDR3 spells CASSGRANSDTQYF. Here the CDR3 DNA reads TGTGCCAGCTCGGGCAGGGCGAACTCAGATACGCAGTATTTT.